This T cell receptor beta chain was observed in a study of shared clonotypes between healthy human individuals. V lost 4 bases to trimming and J lost 1 base, with 14 bases between them. Germline values: CDR1 SGHRS, CDR2 YFSETQ. The CDR3 loop spans 15 amino acids. Method: immunoSEQ multiplex PCR; TCRdb's copy keeps in-frame clones and lacks some. Among more than 550,000 clones listed, 90% were seen once. The specimen was memory CD8+ T cells from PBMCs. As for subset: CD45RO+ cells pooled with CCR7-negative TemRA cells. The sequence came from a man younger than 30 in good health. Some clones in this sample may be carry-over from other donors' samples. The J gene is TRBJ2-5, the V gene TRBV5-1; a weak D match, TRBD2 (6 bases). Here the CDR3 reads CASSDYGSFQETQYF. The CDR3 DNA reads as TGCGCCAGCAGCGACTACGGGAGCTTCCAAGAGACCCAGTACTTC.